This T cell receptor beta chain is drawn from a study of shared clonotypes between healthy human individuals. Germline lookup yields CDR1 MDHEN and CDR2 SYDVKM. The V gene lost 5 bases and the J gene lost 5 bases, with 15 bases spanning the gap. The CDR3 totals 14 residues. Using immunoSEQ multiplex PCR, the repertoire was profiled, and TCRdb retains in-frame clones only, with some absent. The table has approximately 2,300,000 clones, approximately 90% seen once. The clonotype was recovered from a man between 18 and 29 years old in good health. Some clones in this sample may be carry-over from other donors' samples. The sequencing sample was made of naive CD4+ T cells from PBMCs. Subset: CD45RA+ positively selected. The rearrangement joins TRBV28 to TRBJ1-1; tentatively, D is TRBD1 (5 bases). CDR3 residues: CASSITGVRTEAFF. The DNA for the CDR3 is TGTGCCAGCAGTATTACGGGGGTCCGGACTGAAGCTTTCTTT. Full variable domain (missing parts from reference TRBV28 and TRBJ1-1): DVKVTQSSRYLVKRTGEKVFLECVQDMDHENMFWYRQDPGLGLRLIYFSYDVKMKEKGDIPEGYSVSREKKERFSLILESASTNQTSMYLCASSITGVRTEAFFGQGTRLTVV.